The next 18 T cell receptor beta chains were all read from a single sample in a study of CD8+ T cells in alopecia areata. Reverse transcription of extracted RNA yielded cDNA, which provided the sequencing template. Data came from immunoSEQ multiplex PCR; TCRdb stores just in-frame clones and leaves some out. This sample has approximately 120,000 clones; 40% to 55% occur once, and the top ten carry 10%. The specimen was NKG2D-low CD8+ T cells sorted from blood. These receptor sequences come from a human donor with alopecia areata.

The sample holds a few counts of this clone. The genes are TRBV29-1 and TRBJ2-3, with D perhaps matching TRBD1 (5 bases). The V and J ends lost 5 bases and 0 bases respectively, with 12 bases between them. CDR3 size: 14 residues. Per germline, CDR1 SQVTM and CDR2 ANQGSEA. CDR3 sequence: CSVIDSYSTDTQYF. DNA for the CDR3: TGCAGCGTTATAGACAGCTATAGCACAGATACGCAGTATTTT.

The chain couples TRBV2 to TRBJ2-1; D may be TRBD2 (5 bases). Germline CDR1 is SNHLY and CDR2 is FYNNEI. With 6 bases removed from V and 5 bases from J, the gap between germline ends came to 11 bases. The CDR3 loop spans 13 amino acids. The CDR3 protein is CASSAPRDNEQFF. The CDR3 coding sequence is TGTGCCAGCAGCGCACCGAGGGACAATGAGCAGTTCTTC. The full variable domain, in which reference TRBV2 and TRBJ2-1 provide the parts outside the CDR3, is EPEVTQTPSHQVTQMGQEVILRCVPISNHLYFYWYRQILGQKVEFLVSFYNNEISEKSEIFDDQFSVERPDGSNFTLKIRSTKLEDSAMYFCASSAPRDNEQFFGPGTRLTVL.

This clone appeared a few times. The chain links TRBV29-1 to TRBJ1-2; 7 nucleotides line up with TRBD1. Germline trimming cut 7 bases from V and 5 bases from J; bases unmatched to any gene: 7. Germline V gene sequence: CDR1 SQVTM, CDR2 ANQGSEA. The CDR3 loop spans 12 amino acids. The CDR3 sequence is CSAPLRGYGYTF. The CDR3 DNA follows: TGCAGCGCCCCGCTCAGGGGGTATGGCTACACCTTC. Full variable domain (remainder filled in from reference TRBV29-1 and TRBJ1-2): SAVISQKPSRDICQRGTSLTIQCQVDSQVTMMFWYRQQPGQSLTLIATANQGSEATYESGFVIDKFPISRPNLTFSTLTVSNMSPEDSSIYLCSAPLRGYGYTFGSGTRLTVV.

In this sample, this clone turned up a few times. The chain is built from TRBV9 and TRBJ1-6; 7 bases are shared with TRBD1. This CDR3 spans 16 amino acids. CDR1 is SGDLS, CDR2 YYNGEE, per germline. V dropped 4 bases and J dropped 4; count of bases not matched to a gene: 8. The CDR3 sequence: CASSTGTATYNSPLHF. The DNA of the CDR3 is TGTGCCAGCAGCACTGGGACAGCGACTTATAATTCACCCCTCCACTTT.

The CDR3: CAISEAGGQPQHF. The CDR3 DNA follows: TGTGCCATCAGTGAGGCCGGAGGACAGCCCCAGCATTTT. The chain carries TRBV10-3 and TRBJ1-5; D gene uncertain. Trimming removed 2 bases at V and 7 bases at J, with 9 bases between. Germline CDR1 reads ENHRY; CDR2 reads SYGVKD. The CDR3 loop spans 13 amino acids.

This chain's CDR3 is CASSHRELDGYTF. Here the CDR3 DNA reads TGTGCCAGCTCACACAGGGAGTTGGATGGCTACACCTTC. The V call is TRBV18, the J call TRBJ1-2, with D perhaps TRBD1 (6 bases). V was shortened by 4 bases and J by 6 bases, with 12 bases between the two germline ends. The CDR3 spans 13 residues. Germline CDR1 KGHSH, CDR2 LQKENI. Full variable domain (missing parts from reference TRBV18 and TRBJ1-2): NAGVMQNPRHLVRRRGQEARLRCSPMKGHSHVYWYRQLPEEGLKFMVYLQKENIIDESGMPKERFSAEFPKEGPSILRIQQVVRGDSAAYFCASSHRELDGYTFGSGTRLTVV.

This clone was observed a few times. V and J are TRBV23-1 and TRBJ2-7; 9 nucleotides align to TRBD1. TRBV23-1 has ORF status, its function being uncertain. The CDR3 totals 16 residues. V was pared by 4 bases and J by 5 bases, with 12 bases of the junction left unmatched. The CDR3 region has the DNA TGCGCCAGCAGTCTGACTGTGGATGGACAGGGGCACGAGCAGTACTTC. Translation: CASSLTVDGQGHEQYF.

The V call is TRBV13, the J call TRBJ2-7; D might be TRBD1 (5 bases). Germline V gene sequence: CDR1 PRHDT, CDR2 FYEKMQ (reference sequence). V was trimmed by 1 base and J by 6 bases, leaving 7 bases between them. The CDR3 covers 12 residues. CDR3 bases: TGTGCCAGCAGCTTAGCCAGGGCCGAGCAGTACTTC. Translation: CASSLARAEQYF. Combining the CDR3 with reference TRBV13 and TRBJ2-7 gives the whole variable domain AAGVIQSPRHLIKEKRETATLKCYPIPRHDTVYWYQQGPGQDPQFLISFYEKMQSDKGSIPDRFSAQQFSDYHSELNMSSLELGDSALYFCASSLARAEQYFGPGTRLTVT.

The chain employs TRBV4-1 and TRBJ2-2; 9 bases are shared with TRBD1. Germline V gene data show CDR1 as MGHRA and CDR2 as YSYEKL. V lost 4 bases and J lost 6; bases outside the gene matches: 6. CDR3 length: 15 amino acids. In DNA form, the CDR3 reads TGCGCCAGCAGCCGAGGACAGGGGCCAGCCGGGGAGCTGTTTTTT. Its translation: CASSRGQGPAGELFF.

This clone was detected only a few times. The chain links TRBV5-4 to TRBJ2-7; D remains unclear. Germline values: CDR1 SGHNT, CDR2 YYREEE (reference sequence). The CDR3 is 13 residues long. Trimming took off 5 bases at V and 2 bases at J, with 11 bases between the two ends. As DNA, the CDR3 is TGTGCCAGCAGGCTAAAGGGCACCTACGAGCAGTACTTC. Protein product: CASRLKGTYEQYF. Supplemented by reference TRBV5-4 and TRBJ2-7, the full variable domain reads ETGVTQSPTHLIKTRGQQVTLRCSSQSGHNTVSWYQQALGQGPQFIFQYYREEENGRGNFPPRFSGLQFPNYSSELNVNALELDDSALYLCASRLKGTYEQYFGPGTRLTVT.

This clone was recorded a few times. The chain carries TRBV29-1 and TRBJ1-2, with TRBD1 as a possible D gene (5 bases). With 7 bases removed from V and 4 bases from J, the gap between germline ends came to 13 bases. CDR1 SQVTM and CDR2 ANQGSEA come from the germline V gene. The CDR3 sequence is 12 residues long. CDR3 region: CSGGGGSYGYTF. CDR3 DNA sequence: TGCAGCGGCGGTGGGGGGTCCTATGGCTACACCTTC. The full variable domain, rest sourced from reference TRBV29-1 and TRBJ1-2, is SAVISQKPSRDICQRGTSLTIQCQVDSQVTMMFWYRQQPGQSLTLIATANQGSEATYESGFVIDKFPISRPNLTFSTLTVSNMSPEDSSIYLCSGGGGSYGYTFGSGTRLTVV.

The genes are TRBV30 and TRBJ2-7; 10 bases match TRBD2. This CDR3 contains 16 residues. Germline lookup yields CDR1 GTSNPN and CDR2 SVGIG (reference sequence). J was trimmed by 3 bases and V by 2 bases; bases with no gene match: 10. DNA of the CDR3: TGTGCCTGGAGTCCACCACAGCGGGGGGGCCTCTACGAGCAGTACTTC. This sequence encodes CAWSPPQRGGLYEQYF.

This clone appeared a few times. This chain joins TRBV28 and TRBJ1-1; D ambiguous. Trimming took off 2 bases at V and 7 bases at J, with 8 bases between the two ends. The CDR3 covers 12 residues. Germline values: CDR1 MDHEN, CDR2 SYDVKM. CDR3 coding DNA: TGTGCCAGCAGTTTACGGCAGGTTGAAGCTTTCTTT. As protein: CASSLRQVEAFF.

This clone was recorded many times. The chain links TRBV4-1 to TRBJ2-1; TRBD1 agrees at 10 bases. The junction had 9 bases not matched to a gene; V was cut back by 5 bases and J by 8 bases. Germline V gene sequence: CDR1 MGHRA, CDR2 YSYEKL. The length of the CDR3 is 15 residues. As DNA, the CDR3 is TGCGCCAGCAGCTTAACGGGACAGGGGCTCGATGAGCAGTTCTTC. Its protein product is CASSLTGQGLDEQFF.

On this clone: At the DNA level, this CDR3 is encoded by other sequences in the same sample as well. The chain recombines TRBV27 with TRBJ2-2, with D unclear. Germline V gene lookup returns CDR1 MNHEY and CDR2 SMNVEV (reference sequence). V lost 6 bases to trimming and J lost 1 base, with 3 bases between them. The length of the CDR3 is 12 residues. CDR3 DNA sequence: TGTGCCAGCAGAGGGAACACCGGGGAGCTGTTTTTT. Translation gives CASRGNTGELFF.

This clone was found a few times. The rearrangement uses TRBV29-1 and TRBJ2-7, with 7 bases lining up with TRBD1. Germline CDR1 is SQVTM and CDR2 is ANQGSEA. J lost 3 bases, V lost 6 bases, and 8 bases had no gene match. The CDR3 consists of 13 residues. The CDR3 coding sequence is TGCAGCGTCGAGGGACAGTTCAGCTACGAGCAGTACTTC. Translated: CSVEGQFSYEQYF.

This clone was seen many times. The chain has TRBV27 and TRBJ2-3; unclear D gene. The germline V gene has CDR1 MNHEY and CDR2 SMNVEV (reference sequence). V was trimmed by 6 bases and J by 10 bases, leaving 14 bases between them. The CDR3 loop spans 12 amino acids. CDR3 residues: CASSSSGPPQYF. CDR3 nucleotides: TGTGCCAGCAGCTCCTCGGGCCCCCCGCAGTATTTT.

This clone was detected only a few times. The chain is built from TRBV19 and TRBJ2-1, with 7 bases lining up with TRBD2. This CDR3 has 15 residues. Trimming cost V 5 bases and J 0 bases; bases outside gene matches: 4. The V gene's germline CDR1 is LNHDA and CDR2 SQIVND (reference sequence). The CDR3 coding sequence is TGTGCCAGTAGTGGGCGGGAGCACTCCTACAATGAGCAGTTCTTC. Its protein product is CASSGREHSYNEQFF.